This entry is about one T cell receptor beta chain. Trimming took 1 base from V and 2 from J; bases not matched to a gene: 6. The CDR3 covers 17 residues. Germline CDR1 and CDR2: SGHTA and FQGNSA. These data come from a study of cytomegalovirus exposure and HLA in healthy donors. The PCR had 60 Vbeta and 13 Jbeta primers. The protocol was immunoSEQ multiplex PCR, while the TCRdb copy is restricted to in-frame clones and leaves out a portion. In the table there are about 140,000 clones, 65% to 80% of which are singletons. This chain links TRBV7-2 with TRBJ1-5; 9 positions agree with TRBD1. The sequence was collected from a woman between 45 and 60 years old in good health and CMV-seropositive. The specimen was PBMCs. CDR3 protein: CASSLDRGRGGNQPQHF. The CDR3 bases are TGTGCCAGCAGCTTAGACAGGGGGCGCGGGGGCAATCAGCCCCAGCATTTT. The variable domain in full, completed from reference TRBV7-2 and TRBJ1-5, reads GAGVSQSPSNKVTEKGKDVELRCDPISGHTALYWYRQSLGQGLEFLIYFQGNSAPDKSGLPSDRFSAERTGGSVSTLTIQRTQQEDSAVYLCASSLDRGRGGNQPQHFGDGTRLSIL.